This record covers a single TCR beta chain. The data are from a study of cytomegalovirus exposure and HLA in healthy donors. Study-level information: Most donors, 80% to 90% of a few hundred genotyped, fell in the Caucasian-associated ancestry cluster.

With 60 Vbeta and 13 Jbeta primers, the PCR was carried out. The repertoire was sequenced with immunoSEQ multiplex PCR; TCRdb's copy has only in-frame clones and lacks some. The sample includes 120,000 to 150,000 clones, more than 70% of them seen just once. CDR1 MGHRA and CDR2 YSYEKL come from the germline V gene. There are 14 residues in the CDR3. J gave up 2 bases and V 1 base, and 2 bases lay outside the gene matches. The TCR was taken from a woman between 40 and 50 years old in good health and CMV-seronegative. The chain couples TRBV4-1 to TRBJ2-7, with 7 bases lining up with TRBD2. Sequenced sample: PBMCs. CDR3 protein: CASSQGGGTYEQYF. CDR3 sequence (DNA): TGCGCCAGCAGCCAAGGGGGAGGGACCTACGAGCAGTACTTC.